Below are 25 T cell receptor beta chains sequenced from a single sample in a study of CD4 and CD8 cells across lung adenocarcinoma regions. TCRdb independently ran MiXCR on the PCR reads; one entry per CDR3 protein. Here the sample spans 1,500 to 2,000 distinct CDR3 sequences, 35% to 55% being singletons. Sequencing was performed on CD4+ T cells from the center of a lung tumor. Source of these receptors: a female donor with lung adenocarcinoma. The CD4 and CD8 labels of this study may be unreliable.

The sample holds a few counts of this clonotype. The junction differs from germline at one of its ends, possibly a read error. V and J are TRBV12-5 and TRBJ2-3; weak D call: TRBD2 (5 bases). Germline loops: CDR1 LGHNT, CDR2 FRNRAP. The CDR3 contains 14 residues. CDR3 nucleotide sequence: TGTGCTAGTGGGTTGGGGAGTAGCACAGATACGCAGTATTTT. It specifies CASGLGSSTDTQYF.

The chain has TRBV10-2 and TRBJ2-3; TRBD2 aligns across 13 bases. This CDR3 region has 15 residues. After removal of 8 bases from V and 3 bases from J, the junction contained 5 bases not matched to a gene. The V gene's germline CDR1 is WSHSY and CDR2 SAAADI. DNA of the CDR3: TGCGCCAGCTCCGAGACTAGCGGGAGGACAGATACGCAGTATTTT. This codes for CASSETSGRTDTQYF.

V is TRBV6-1 and J is TRBJ2-3, with TRBD1 identical over 7 bases. CDR1 is MNHNS, CDR2 SASEGT, per germline. The CDR3 extends over 15 amino acids. The V and J ends lost 6 bases and 5 bases, in that order; junction bases with no gene match: 11. DNA of the CDR3: TGTGCCAGCAGCGAACAGGGGCGGGTGGGAGATACGCAGTATTTT. Translating it yields CASSEQGRVGDTQYF.

The gene calls are TRBV11-3 and TRBJ2-1, with a weak D call TRBD1 (5 bases). The end of the DNA fits TRBJ2-7 better, so the J call may be wrong. Germline CDR1 SGHNT, CDR2 YENEEA. The CDR3 is 19 residues long. This chain's CDR3 is CASSFGRLPGRALPGEQYF. The DNA of the CDR3 is TGTGCCAGCAGCTTCGGTCGTCTTCCGGGCAGGGCGCTCCCTGGCGAGCAGTACTTC.

Within the sample, this clonotype is medium-sized. V usage is TRBV6-1 and J usage is TRBJ2-1, with D perhaps TRBD2 (5 bases). The germline V and J ends were trimmed by 8 bases and 6 bases, with 17 bases remaining between them. The CDR3 runs to 14 residues. CDR1 MNHNS and CDR2 SASEGT come from the germline V gene. In nucleotides, the CDR3 is TGTGCCAGCTGTGTTGGCGGGCGGTCCAATGAGCAGTTCTTC. Its protein is CASCVGGRSNEQFF.

Remarks on this clonotype: A much more abundant neighbour one base away suggests this may be a read error. The chain employs TRBV6-1 and TRBJ2-1; the D gene is possibly TRBD2 (6 bases). The J call may be mistaken, given a closer DNA end match to TRBJ2-7. Germline CDR1 reads MNHNS; CDR2 reads SASEGT. This CDR3 has 15 amino acids. The CDR3 protein is CASSPVPGDRGEQYF. CDR3 nucleotides: TGTGCCAGCAGCCCGGTTCCGGGGGACCGGGGCGAGCAGTACTTC.

Remarks on this clonotype: This may arise from a read error, as a much more abundant clone is one base away. The chain uses TRBV10-2 and TRBJ2-1; D unresolved. The tail of the sequence fits TRBJ2-7 better, so the J call may be wrong. The CDR3 has 14 amino acids. Germline V gene lookup returns CDR1 WSHSY and CDR2 SAAADI. CDR3 coding DNA: TGCGCCACTCTCCTGGGGTTAATTGGGGATGAGCAGTACTTC. Its protein product is CATLLGLIGDEQYF.

By share of the sample, this clonotype is medium-sized (0.01 to 0.1%). The rearrangement links TRBV6-1 to TRBJ2-1, with 8 bases aligning to TRBD2. Germline lookup yields CDR1 MNHNS and CDR2 SASEGT. J was trimmed by 5 bases and V by 1 base; bases with no gene match: 7. This CDR3 contains 16 residues. The CDR3 nucleotides read TGTGCCAGCAGTGAAGGGGTCGGGAGGGCCCACAATGAGCAGTTCTTC. This sequence encodes CASSEGVGRAHNEQFF.

Worth noting for this clonotype: No conserved phenylalanine or tryptophan is present at the end of the CDR3, so a read error is the likely explanation. The chain is built from TRBV6-1 and TRBJ2-1; weak D call: TRBD1 (6 bases). Matching the DNA end better, TRBJ2-7 makes the J call doubtful. This CDR3 contains 14 residues. The V gene's germline CDR1 is MNHNS and CDR2 SASEGT. This chain's CDR3 is CASTKTGLGDEQYC. CDR3 DNA sequence: TGTGCCAGCACCAAGACAGGCTTAGGGGACGAGCAGTACTGC.

This clonotype is large in the sample. The J gene is TRBJ2-5, the V gene TRBV6-1, with a tentative D call TRBD2 (5 bases). With 7 bases removed from V and 5 bases from J, the gap between germline ends came to 17 bases. Per the germline V gene, CDR1 is MNHNS and CDR2 is SASEGT. The length of the CDR3 is 14 residues. CDR3 residues: CASIQRTPRETQYF. In nucleotides, the CDR3 is TGTGCCAGCATTCAACGGACTCCTAGGGAGACCCAGTACTTC.

The CDR3 DNA follows: TGTGCCAGCAGTTACGGCCTAGCGGACCAAGAGACCCAGTACTTC. Translated: CASSYGLADQETQYF. The chain combines TRBV6-5 with TRBJ2-5; 7 bases align to TRBD2. Losses at the gene ends were 2 bases for V and 0 bases for J; bases not matched to a gene: 3. From germline, CDR1 is MNHEY and CDR2 SVGAGI. The CDR3 has 15 amino acids.

By share, this clonotype ranks as large. The V call is TRBV6-1, the J call TRBJ2-1; D gene ambiguous. The V gene's germline CDR1 is MNHNS and CDR2 SASEGT. Trimming pared 6 bases from V and 5 bases from J, leaving 5 bases between. The CDR3 length is 11 residues. CDR3 coding DNA: TGTGCCAGCAGACTGGACAATGAGCAGTTCTTC. Translated: CASRLDNEQFF.

This clonotype was picked up a small number of times. The chain combines TRBV27 with TRBJ2-3; no reliable D call. Germline lookup yields CDR1 MNHEY and CDR2 SMNVEV (reference sequence). V lost 0 bases and J lost 5, with 9 bases in between. This CDR3 has 14 residues. The CDR3: CASSLSTLGDTQYF. The CDR3 DNA reads TGTGCCAGCAGTTTATCCACCCTTGGAGATACGCAGTATTTT.

This clonotype is labeled medium-sized. V usage is TRBV6-1 and J usage is TRBJ1-1; D might be TRBD1 (5 bases). CDR3 size: 14 residues. Germline loops: CDR1 MNHNS, CDR2 SASEGT. With 5 bases removed from V and 0 bases from J, the gap between germline ends came to 10 bases. This CDR3 is CASSRTIMNTEAFF. The DNA for the CDR3 is TGTGCCAGCAGTCGGACAATTATGAACACTGAAGCTTTCTTT.

V and J are TRBV30 and TRBJ1-2, with D possibly being TRBD1 (5 bases). V lost 0 bases and J lost 6, with 17 bases in between. CDR3 size: 15 residues. The V gene's germline CDR1 is GTSNPN and CDR2 SVGIG (reference sequence). The DNA of the CDR3 is TGTGCCTGGAGTGTTAGTGCCCCGGGGCCGGATGGCTACACCTTC. Protein: CAWSVSAPGPDGYTF.

The V and J genes are TRBV10-1 and TRBJ2-5; maybe TRBD2 (6 bases). The DNA end is more similar to TRBJ2-7, so the J call may be wrong. The CDR3 length is 13 residues. Germline V gene lookup returns CDR1 WNHNN and CDR2 SYGVQD (reference sequence). The CDR3 sequence: CASSWDSTYEQYF. CDR3 nucleotides: TGCGCCAGCAGTTGGGACTCCACCTACGAGCAGTACTTC.

This rearrangement joins TRBV6-1 to TRBJ2-3; D uncertain. Judging by the DNA end, TRBJ2-7 fits better; the J call may be wrong. The CDR3 spans 12 residues. The germline V gene has CDR1 MNHNS and CDR2 SASEGT. The DNA of the CDR3 is TGTGCCAGCAGCCTAGACATTTACGAGCAGTACTTC. Its protein product is CASSLDIYEQYF.

The CDR3 DNA reads as TGTGCCAGCAGCCAAGATCAGGGGGGTTACAATGAGCAGTTCTTC. Protein: CASSQDQGGYNEQFF. The chain couples TRBV4-2 to TRBJ2-1; D possibly corresponds to TRBD1 (7 bases). Germline loops: CDR1 LGHNA, CDR2 YNFKEQ. The CDR3 totals 15 residues. The germline V and J ends were trimmed by 0 bases and 4 bases, with 10 bases remaining between them.

This clonotype came up once. The chain carries TRBV7-2 and TRBJ2-5; D might be TRBD2 (5 bases). CDR1 and CDR2 from the germline V gene are SGHTA and FQGNSA. Deletions cut 4 bases from V and 0 bases from J, with 18 bases between. This CDR3 spans 17 amino acids. The CDR3 DNA is TGTGCCAGCAGCTCACTCCCCGGGTCGACTAACCAAGAGACCCAGTACTTC. Translated: CASSSLPGSTNQETQYF. The entire variable domain, with the rest obtained from reference TRBV7-2 and TRBJ2-5, is as follows: GAGVSQSPSNKVTEKGKDVELRCDPISGHTALYWYRQSLGQGLEFLIYFQGNSAPDKSGLPSDRFSAERTGGSVSTLTIQRTQQEDSAVYLCASSSLPGSTNQETQYFGPGTRLLVL.

The J gene is TRBJ2-3, the V gene TRBV4-1; 9 bases map to TRBD2. Germline loops: CDR1 MGHRA, CDR2 YSYEKL. Trimming removed 2 bases from V and 0 bases from J; junction bases left unmatched: 12. This CDR3 has 19 residues. The CDR3 coding sequence is TGCGCCAGCAGCCAAATAACCCCGGGACTAGCATGGAGCACAGATACGCAGTATTTT. It yields the protein CASSQITPGLAWSTDTQYF.

V is TRBV6-1 and J is TRBJ2-3, with a possible D match to TRBD1 (6 bases). The V end was cut by 10 bases, the J end by 2 bases, with 16 bases between. Germline CDR1 MNHNS, CDR2 SASEGT. The CDR3 loop spans 14 amino acids. This chain's CDR3 is CATKRTELTDTQYF. As DNA, the CDR3 is TGTGCCACAAAACGGACAGAGCTCACAGATACGCAGTATTTT.

A remark on this clonotype: This may arise from a read error, as a much more abundant clone is one base away. The chain is built from TRBV6-1 and TRBJ2-1, with D perhaps being TRBD1 or TRBD2 (5 bases each). CDR1 is MNHNS and CDR2 is SASEGT in the germline V gene. V lost 6 bases and J lost 10, with 22 bases in between. CDR3 size: 15 residues. The CDR3 sequence is CASRKGPQLNDEQFF. The CDR3 DNA reads as TGTGCCAGCAGAAAGGGACCACAACTAAACGACGAGCAGTTCTTC.

This clonotype rates as large. The chain is built from TRBV27 and TRBJ2-4, with 7 bases identical to TRBD2. CDR1 MNHEY and CDR2 SMNVEV come from the germline V gene (reference sequence). J gave up 4 bases and V 6 bases, and 3 bases lay outside the gene matches. The CDR3 spans 13 residues. The CDR3 loop reads CASSLSGKNIQYF. The CDR3 nucleotides are TGTGCCAGCAGCCTTAGCGGGAAAAACATTCAGTACTTC.

The chain is built from TRBV7-2 and TRBJ2-5; D is unresolved. The V gene lost 5 bases and the J gene lost 11 bases, with 24 bases spanning the gap. The CDR3 runs 15 residues. Germline lookup yields CDR1 SGHTA and CDR2 FQGNSA. The CDR3 region has the DNA TGTGCCAGCAGCCAAATTCCGGGCCCCAGCAATGAGCAGTACTTC. Encoded protein: CASSQIPGPSNEQYF.

Comments on this clonotype: A much larger clone lies one base from this, so it may be a read error. This rearrangement joins TRBV6-5 to TRBJ2-1, with D hard to call. The J call is in doubt because the DNA end fits TRBJ2-5 better. This CDR3 has 15 amino acids. CDR1 and CDR2 (germline): MNHEY, SVGAGI. The CDR3 sequence: CASGYSRLLSGAQYF. In nucleotides, the CDR3 is TGTGCCAGCGGTTACTCGAGGTTGCTGTCTGGGGCCCAGTACTTC.